One and the same sample provided the 27 T cell receptor beta chains below, sequenced in a study of OX40 agonist ivuxolimab in advanced cancers. Repertoires were generated with immunoSEQ multiplex PCR, while TCRdb's copy carries only in-frame clones and drops some. There are around 43,000 clones in the sample; 89% occur only once, and about a sixth lies in the top ten. This specimen consisted of CD4+ or CD8+ T cells sorted from blood, obtained in a trial of the OX40 agonist ivuxolimab. These receptors were obtained from an adult with an advanced solid tumor such as melanoma, head and neck, liver or kidney cancer.

This sequence joins TRBV13 and TRBJ2-7; the match to TRBD1 covers 9 bases. The CDR3 spans 15 residues. V shed 5 bases, J shed 1 base, and the junction held 6 bases outside the gene matches. The germline gives CDR1 PRHDT, CDR2 FYEKMQ (reference sequence). The CDR3 reads CASSHLGQGSYEQYF. DNA for the CDR3: TGTGCCAGCAGCCACCTAGGACAGGGGTCCTACGAGCAGTACTTC.

The rearrangement uses TRBV5-1 and TRBJ2-1, with 12 positions matching TRBD1. This CDR3 has 18 amino acids. V trimming: 7 bases; J trimming: 1 base; junction bases outside the gene matches: 12. Germline V gene data show CDR1 as SGHRS and CDR2 as YFSETQ. Here the CDR3 DNA reads TGCGCCAGCGAGGGGACAGGGGGCGACCAAATTTCCTACAATGAGCAGTTCTTC. Translation: CASEGTGGDQISYNEQFF.

This clone was seen only once. This chain joins TRBV9 and TRBJ2-3, with 9 bases lining up with TRBD2. The CDR3 is 18 residues long. CDR1 and CDR2 from the germline V gene are SGDLS and YYNGEE. J was trimmed by 0 bases and V by 0 bases; bases with no gene match: 8. The CDR3 here is CASSVVSGGPRSTDTQYF. CDR3 bases: TGTGCCAGCAGCGTAGTGAGCGGGGGGCCCCGGAGCACAGATACGCAGTATTTT.

This rearrangement joins TRBV27 to TRBJ2-5; TRBD2 is a possible D gene (7 bases). The V gene lost 6 bases and the J gene lost 2 bases, with 16 bases spanning the gap. The CDR3 totals 15 residues. Germline values: CDR1 MNHEY, CDR2 SMNVEV (reference sequence). CDR3 amino acids: CASSLGGREQETQYF. CDR3 nucleotide sequence: TGTGCCAGCAGCCTCGGGGGGCGGGAGCAAGAGACCCAGTACTTC.

The chain has TRBV6-1 and TRBJ2-7; TRBD1 matches 10 bases. The CDR3 spans 14 residues. The germline gives CDR1 MNHNS, CDR2 SASEGT. Unmatched junction bases numbered 9, after V lost 6 bases and J lost 7 bases. The CDR3 coding sequence is TGTGCCAGCAGCGGCGGACAGGGGGTGCGAGAGCAGTACTTC. Protein sequence: CASSGGQGVREQYF.

The CDR3 nucleotides are TGTGCCAGCAGTCTAGCGGGGGGAACCTACGAGCAGTACTTC. This translates into CASSLAGGTYEQYF. The chain recombines TRBV27 with TRBJ2-7, with TRBD2 identical over 11 bases. CDR3 length: 14 residues. Germline CDR1 and CDR2: MNHEY and SMNVEV (reference sequence). With 5 bases clipped from V and 2 bases from J, the junction kept 2 bases outside the gene matches.

This chain links TRBV27 with TRBJ1-2, with D maybe TRBD1 (5 bases). Germline V CDR1 and CDR2: MNHEY, SMNVEV (reference sequence). The length of the CDR3 is 12 residues. V was pared by 10 bases and J by 5 bases, with 14 bases between. CDR3 nucleotides: TGTGCCACCCTTGGAGCAGGGTATGGCTACACCTTC. As protein: CATLGAGYGYTF.

V and J are TRBV11-1 and TRBJ1-1, with TRBD1 matching 8 bases. CDR3 length equals 15 residues. V trimming: 4 bases; J trimming: 5 bases; junction bases outside the gene matches: 9. Germline values: CDR1 SGHAT, CDR2 FQDESV (reference sequence). The CDR3, as DNA: TGTGCCAGCAGCTCTCAAAACAGGGGGGGAACTGAAGCTTTCTTT. It specifies CASSSQNRGGTEAFF.

V usage is TRBV6-1 and J usage is TRBJ2-1, with 11 bases lining up with TRBD2. The CDR3 consists of 19 residues. Germline-derived CDR1 and CDR2 are MNHNS and SASEGT. V lost 4 bases and J lost 5; bases outside the gene matches: 16. The CDR3 loop reads CASSVLLAGVAEGDNEQFF. CDR3 bases: TGTGCCAGCAGTGTGCTACTAGCGGGAGTAGCGGAAGGTGACAATGAGCAGTTCTTC.

The chain employs TRBV13 and TRBJ2-7; unclear D gene. Per germline, CDR1 PRHDT and CDR2 FYEKMQ (reference sequence). Trimming took 5 bases from V and 0 from J, leaving 8 bases between them. The CDR3 runs 13 residues. DNA of the CDR3: TGTGCCAGCAGCGCAAACAGCTCCTACGAGCAGTACTTC. The encoded protein is CASSANSSYEQYF.

The V and J genes are TRBV7-9 and TRBJ2-5; D is uncertain. With 3 bases removed from V and 1 base from J, the gap between germline ends came to 18 bases. The germline V gene has CDR1 SEHNR and CDR2 FQNEAQ (reference sequence). CDR3 length: 17 amino acids. CDR3 protein: CASSLPLVGVVQETQYF. CDR3 bases: TGTGCCAGCAGCTTGCCCCTCGTGGGTGTAGTCCAAGAGACCCAGTACTTC.

The rearrangement links TRBV9 to TRBJ2-7, with 7 positions matching TRBD1. Germline-derived CDR1 and CDR2 are SGDLS and YYNGEE. This CDR3 has 15 amino acids. V lost 4 bases, J lost 2 bases, and 9 bases stayed unmatched. Here the CDR3 DNA reads TGTGCCAGCAGCCCGAGAGCAGGGGGACCCTACGAGCAGTACTTC. Its protein is CASSPRAGGPYEQYF.

This clone has a handful of counts. V and J are TRBV13 and TRBJ2-1, with D hard to call. CDR1 is PRHDT, CDR2 FYEKMQ, per germline (reference sequence). Trimming stripped 0 bases from V and 1 base from J, with 7 bases between. The CDR3 contains 15 residues. The CDR3 sequence: CASSLGSASYNEQFF. The CDR3, as DNA: TGTGCCAGCAGCTTAGGCAGCGCTTCCTACAATGAGCAGTTCTTC.

This chain joins TRBV10-3 and TRBJ2-7; TRBD2 matches at 10 bases. The V gene's germline CDR1 is ENHRY and CDR2 SYGVKD. The CDR3 is 13 residues long. V was pared by 8 bases and J by 3 bases, with 4 bases of the junction left unmatched. CDR3 in DNA: TGTGCCATCGGGACTAGCGAATACTACGAGCAGTACTTC. Translating gives CAIGTSEYYEQYF.

This chain uses TRBV6-4 with TRBJ2-7, with 9 bases that match TRBD1. This CDR3 has 16 residues. Germline lookup yields CDR1 MRHNA and CDR2 SNTAGT. The J segment lost 4 bases and the V segment lost 3 bases, leaving 10 bases of the junction unmatched. CDR3: CASSEAPGDRVYEQYF. The CDR3 nucleotides read TGTGCCAGCAGTGAGGCTCCTGGGGACAGGGTATACGAGCAGTACTTC.

The CDR3 loop is CASSRGPGEVFEQYF. The CDR3 region has the DNA TGTGCCAGCAGCCGGGGACCAGGTGAGGTGTTCGAGCAGTACTTC. The V call is TRBV13, the J call TRBJ2-7; tentatively, D is TRBD1 or TRBD2 (5 bases each). V lost 5 bases to trimming and J lost 6 bases, with 20 bases between them. The CDR3 covers 15 residues. CDR1 is PRHDT and CDR2 is FYEKMQ in the germline V gene (reference sequence).

This chain connects TRBV27 to TRBJ1-1; 11 bases line up with TRBD1. Trimming removed 5 bases from V and 10 bases from J; junction bases left unmatched: 3. CDR1 MNHEY and CDR2 SMNVEV come from the germline V gene (reference sequence). The CDR3 loop spans 12 amino acids. The CDR3, as DNA: TGTGCCAGCAGTCAGGACAGGGGGCGAGCTTTCTTT. It translates to CASSQDRGRAFF.

The gene calls are TRBV5-1 and TRBJ2-7; 7 bases are shared with TRBD1. Germline trimming cut 0 bases from V and 5 bases from J; bases unmatched to any gene: 5. The length of the CDR3 is 14 residues. CDR1 is SGHRS, CDR2 YFSETQ, per germline. CDR3 DNA sequence: TGCGCCAGCAGCTTGGCAGGGGGAGTCGACGAGCAGTACTTC. Amino acids: CASSLAGGVDEQYF.

CDR3 region: CASSFTAAYTDTQYF. In DNA form, the CDR3 reads TGCGCCAGCAGCTTCACCGCAGCCTACACAGATACGCAGTATTTT. The J gene is TRBJ2-3, the V gene TRBV5-1; no reliable D call. Trimming left V 2 bases short and J 2 bases short, with 12 bases between. Germline lookup yields CDR1 SGHRS and CDR2 YFSETQ. This CDR3 is 15 amino acids long.

This chain uses TRBV2 with TRBJ2-3; D not resolved. There are 16 residues in the CDR3. Germline V lookup: CDR1 SNHLY, CDR2 FYNNEI. V lost 6 bases and J 3 bases, leaving 19 bases between the germline ends. For the CDR3, the DNA is TGTGCCAGCAGCCGTTACTCGTGGTCCCGGACAGATACGCAGTATTTT. Amino acid sequence: CASSRYSWSRTDTQYF. Drawing the rest from reference TRBV2 and TRBJ2-3, the complete variable domain is EPEVTQTPSHQVTQMGQEVILRCVPISNHLYFYWYRQILGQKVEFLVSFYNNEISEKSEIFDDQFSVERPDGSNFTLKIRSTKLEDSAMYFCASSRYSWSRTDTQYFGPGTRLTVL.

CDR3 region: CASSFSGNTIYF. The CDR3 nucleotides read TGTGCCAGCAGCTTCTCTGGAAACACCATATATTTT. V and J are TRBV7-9 and TRBJ1-3; D unresolved. CDR3 size: 12 residues. CDR1 and CDR2 from the germline V gene are SEHNR and FQNEAQ (reference sequence). Trimming stripped 3 bases from V and 0 bases from J, with 0 bases between.

J is TRBJ2-2 and V is TRBV7-3; D uncertain. The CDR3 loop spans 14 amino acids. Trimming removed 4 bases at V and 4 bases at J, with 10 bases between. Germline V gene data show CDR1 as SGHTA and CDR2 as FQGTGA. The CDR3 reads CASSYLGGTGELFF. The CDR3 DNA reads TGTGCCAGCAGCTATCTAGGCGGCACCGGGGAGCTGTTTTTT.

The chain carries TRBV6-5 and TRBJ2-7, with TRBD1 identical over 7 bases. The V segment lost 5 bases and the J segment 2 bases; nucleotides outside the gene matches: 3. The CDR3 spans 13 residues. Germline CDR1 is MNHEY and CDR2 is SVGAGI. The CDR3, as DNA: TGTGCCAGCAGTGAAACAGGGGCCTACGAGCAGTACTTC. Its protein product is CASSETGAYEQYF.

A single count supports this clone. V and J are TRBV7-9 and TRBJ2-3, with 8 bases matching TRBD2. The CDR3 sequence is 16 residues long. Germline V gives CDR1 SEHNR, CDR2 FQNEAQ (reference sequence). Trimming took 0 bases from V and 3 from J; bases not matched to a gene: 5. This CDR3 reads CASSLAAGGRTDTQYF. The CDR3 DNA is TGTGCCAGCAGCTTAGCGGCGGGGGGACGAACAGATACGCAGTATTTT.

This rearrangement joins TRBV4-1 to TRBJ2-2, with unresolved D. Trimming stripped 8 bases from V and 7 bases from J, with 20 bases between. In germline, CDR1 is MGHRA, CDR2 YSYEKL. This CDR3 has 15 residues. The CDR3 here is CASQARSGGNGELFF. The DNA for the CDR3 is TGCGCCAGCCAAGCTAGGTCTGGTGGGAACGGGGAGCTGTTTTTT.

The chain joins TRBV5-4 to TRBJ2-1; D tentatively reads TRBD1 or TRBD2 (6 bases each). Trimming removed 4 bases at V and 5 bases at J, with 16 bases between. Germline values: CDR1 SGHNT, CDR2 YYREEE (reference sequence). The CDR3 has 15 amino acids. CDR3 amino acids: CASSPRVGGDNEQFF. The CDR3 DNA reads TGTGCCAGCAGCCCGAGGGTCGGGGGCGACAATGAGCAGTTCTTC.

The chain is built from TRBV5-5 and TRBJ2-7, with D perhaps assigned TRBD1 or TRBD2 (5 bases each). The CDR3 is 15 amino acids. The germline CDR1 and CDR2 sequences are SGHKS and YYEKEE (reference sequence). V was trimmed by 4 bases and J by 1 base, leaving 15 bases between them. CDR3 region: CASSRGTARSYEQYF. The CDR3 DNA sequence: TGTGCCAGCAGCCGTGGGACGGCCAGATCCTACGAGCAGTACTTC.